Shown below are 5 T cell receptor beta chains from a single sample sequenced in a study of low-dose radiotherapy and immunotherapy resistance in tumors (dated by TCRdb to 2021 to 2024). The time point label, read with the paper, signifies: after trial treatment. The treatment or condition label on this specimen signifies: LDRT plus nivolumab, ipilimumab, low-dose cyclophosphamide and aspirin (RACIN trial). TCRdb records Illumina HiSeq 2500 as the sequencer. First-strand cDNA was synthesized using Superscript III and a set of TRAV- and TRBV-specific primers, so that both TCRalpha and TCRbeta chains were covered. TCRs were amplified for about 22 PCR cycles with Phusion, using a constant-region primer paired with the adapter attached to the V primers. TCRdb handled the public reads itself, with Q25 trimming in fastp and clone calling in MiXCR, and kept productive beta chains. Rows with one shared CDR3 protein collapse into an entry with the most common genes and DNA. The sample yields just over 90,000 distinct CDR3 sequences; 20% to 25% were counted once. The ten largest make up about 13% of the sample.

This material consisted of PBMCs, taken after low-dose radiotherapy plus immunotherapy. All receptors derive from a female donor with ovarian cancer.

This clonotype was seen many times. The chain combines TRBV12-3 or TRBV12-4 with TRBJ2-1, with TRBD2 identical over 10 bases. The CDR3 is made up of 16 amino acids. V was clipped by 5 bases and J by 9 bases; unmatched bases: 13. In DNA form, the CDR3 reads TGTGCCAGCAGTCTTTGGACTAGCGGCGGATTACCTGAGCAGTTCTTC. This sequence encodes CASSLWTSGGLPEQFF.

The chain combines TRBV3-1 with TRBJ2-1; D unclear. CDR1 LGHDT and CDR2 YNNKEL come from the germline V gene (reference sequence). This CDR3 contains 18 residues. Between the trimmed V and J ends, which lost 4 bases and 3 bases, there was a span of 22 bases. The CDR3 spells CASSRRTSSTPSYNEQFF. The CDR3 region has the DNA TGTGCCAGCAGCCGGCGAACGTCTAGTACTCCGAGCTACAATGAGCAGTTCTTC.

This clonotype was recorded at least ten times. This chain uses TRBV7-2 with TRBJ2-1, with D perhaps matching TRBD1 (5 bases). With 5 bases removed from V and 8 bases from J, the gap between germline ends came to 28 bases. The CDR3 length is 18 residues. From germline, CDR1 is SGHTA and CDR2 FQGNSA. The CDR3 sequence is CASSPLKAGLTPVDEQFF. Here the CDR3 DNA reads TGTGCCAGCAGCCCGCTAAAAGCAGGGCTCACGCCGGTCGATGAGCAGTTCTTC.

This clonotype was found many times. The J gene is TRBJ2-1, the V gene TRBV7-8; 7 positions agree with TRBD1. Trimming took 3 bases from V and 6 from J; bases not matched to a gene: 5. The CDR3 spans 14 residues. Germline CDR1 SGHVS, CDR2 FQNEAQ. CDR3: CASSLGQSLNEQFF. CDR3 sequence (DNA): TGTGCCAGCAGCTTGGGACAGTCCCTCAATGAGCAGTTCTTC.

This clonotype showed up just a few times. The chain's CDR3 is CSASLNGPAYEQYF. CDR3 nucleotide sequence: TGCAGTGCTAGTTTGAACGGACCAGCTTACGAGCAGTACTTC. The chain uses TRBV20-1 and TRBJ2-7; no firm D call. The CDR3 has 14 residues. Per the germline V gene, CDR1 is DFQATT and CDR2 is SNEGSKA (reference sequence). Trimming shortened V by 3 bases and J by 4 bases, and 16 bases separated the two germline ends.